This T cell receptor (beta chain) was retrieved from a study of OX40 agonist ivuxolimab in advanced cancers. General study points: Circulating CD4+ and CD8+ T cells showed clonal expansion by week 6 at 0.1 to 3.0 mg/kg.

Worth noting for this clone: Its target is unknown.

Data came from immunoSEQ multiplex PCR; TCRdb stores just in-frame clones and leaves some out. Altogether 90,000 to 100,000 clones are present, less than 90% being singletons, with the ten largest covering around 0.82%. V was shortened by 0 bases and J by 1 base, with 10 bases between the two germline ends. CDR3 size: 15 residues. CDR1 is MGHRA and CDR2 is YSYEKL in the germline V gene. The V gene is TRBV4-1, the J gene TRBJ2-7; D call uncertain. The starting material was CD4+ or CD8+ T cells sorted from blood, obtained in a trial of the OX40 agonist ivuxolimab. This receptor was obtained from an adult with an advanced solid tumor such as melanoma, head and neck, liver or kidney cancer. CDR3 protein: CASSQDNGPSYEQYF. The CDR3 bases are TGCGCCAGCAGCCAAGATAACGGGCCGTCCTACGAGCAGTACTTC.